These 15 T cell receptor beta chains were all obtained from the same sample, sequenced in a study of T cell responses to AZD1222 COVID-19 vaccine. The protocol was immunoSEQ multiplex PCR, while the TCRdb copy is restricted to in-frame clones and leaves out a portion. This sample carries roughly 79,000 clones, 92% of them seen once, and the ten largest clones take approximately 6.5%. Sequencing was performed on peripheral blood, taken on day 0 of MenACWY control vaccination. The origin of the receptors is an adult in good health.

This chain links TRBV2 with TRBJ1-5, with no clear D. The germline V gene encodes CDR1 SNHLY and CDR2 FYNNEI. The CDR3 consists of 14 residues. Trimming cost V 1 base and J 3 bases, with 7 bases left between them. The CDR3: CASSEVVVNQPQHF. CDR3 nucleotides: TGTGCCAGCAGTGAAGTGGTAGTCAATCAGCCCCAGCATTTT.

The V gene is TRBV19, the J gene TRBJ1-5; D is uncertain. The V gene lost 2 bases and the J gene lost 0 bases, with 14 bases spanning the gap. Germline lookup yields CDR1 LNHDA and CDR2 SQIVND (reference sequence). The CDR3 is made up of 17 amino acids. The CDR3 sequence: CASSILEWAASNQPQHF. CDR3 coding DNA: TGTGCCAGTAGTATACTAGAGTGGGCAGCTAGCAATCAGCCCCAGCATTTT.

The rearrangement joins TRBV15 to TRBJ2-3; D remains unclear. This CDR3 spans 12 amino acids. V lost 5 bases, J lost 2 bases, and 5 bases lay in between. The germline V gene has CDR1 LNHNV and CDR2 YYDKDF (reference sequence). The CDR3, as DNA: TGTGCCACCAGCCTCAACACAGATACGCAGTATTTT. It translates to CATSLNTDTQYF.

This rearrangement joins TRBV5-1 to TRBJ1-2; TRBD1 matches 7 bases. Looked up from germline, CDR1 is SGHRS and CDR2 is YFSETQ. The junction had 8 bases not matched to a gene; V was cut back by 6 bases and J by 6 bases. The CDR3 has 13 residues. As DNA, the CDR3 is TGCGCCAGCACCCTGACAGGGAAGGATGGCTACACCTTC. Amino acid sequence: CASTLTGKDGYTF.

This chain joins TRBV28 and TRBJ1-2, with a tentative D call TRBD1 (6 bases). Germline values: CDR1 MDHEN, CDR2 SYDVKM. The CDR3 is made up of 14 amino acids. Trimming left V 3 bases short and J 5 bases short, with 13 bases between. The CDR3 here is CASSFPRGIYGYTF. Here the CDR3 DNA reads TGTGCCAGCAGTTTTCCCAGGGGAATATATGGCTACACCTTC.

The chain's CDR3 is CASSLAPGAYEQYF. The CDR3, as DNA: TGTGCCAGCAGCTTAGCTCCAGGGGCCTACGAGCAGTACTTC. This chain uses TRBV11-1 with TRBJ2-7; tentative D call: TRBD1 (6 bases). Germline V gene data show CDR1 as SGHAT and CDR2 as FQDESV (reference sequence). CDR3 length: 14 amino acids. Between the trimmed V and J ends, which lost 0 bases and 2 bases, there was a span of 8 bases.

This chain joins TRBV5-5 and TRBJ2-1; 9 bases align to TRBD2. Per the germline V gene, CDR1 is SGHKS and CDR2 is YYEKEE (reference sequence). This CDR3 is 18 amino acids long. J lost 0 bases, V lost 4 bases, and 11 bases had no gene match. CDR3 bases: TGTGCCAGCAGCCCACTAGCGGGTCCTTTAAGCTCCTACAATGAGCAGTTCTTC. Residues: CASSPLAGPLSSYNEQFF.

The V gene is TRBV19, the J gene TRBJ2-2, with 8 nucleotides matching TRBD1. With V trimmed by 7 bases and J by 6 bases, 10 bases remained unmatched. The CDR3 spans 15 residues. Germline values: CDR1 LNHDA, CDR2 SQIVND (reference sequence). CDR3 protein: CASTVGTGGPGELFF. The CDR3, as DNA: TGTGCCAGTACCGTCGGGACAGGTGGTCCCGGGGAGCTGTTTTTT.

The V gene is TRBV5-1, the J gene TRBJ2-7; 10 bases fit TRBD1. This CDR3 is built from 14 residues. The V gene end was trimmed by 4 bases and the J gene end by 5 bases; junction bases not matched to a gene: 6. Germline CDR1 SGHRS, CDR2 YFSETQ. The CDR3 sequence: CASSEGQGFNEQYF. Here the CDR3 DNA reads TGCGCCAGCAGCGAGGGACAGGGGTTCAACGAGCAGTACTTC.

The V call is TRBV2, the J call TRBJ2-2; TRBD2 agrees at 11 bases. V dropped 8 bases and J dropped 6; count of bases not matched to a gene: 8. This CDR3 comprises 15 residues. Germline V gives CDR1 SNHLY, CDR2 FYNNEI. The CDR3: CASSSSGRASGELFF. CDR3 bases: TGTGCCAGCTCTAGTAGCGGGAGGGCCTCCGGGGAGCTGTTTTTT. Full variable domain (rest looked up from reference TRBV2 and TRBJ2-2): EPEVTQTPSHQVTQMGQEVILRCVPISNHLYFYWYRQILGQKVEFLVSFYNNEISEKSEIFDDQFSVERPDGSNFTLKIRSTKLEDSAMYFCASSSSGRASGELFFGEGSRLTVL.

Comment on this clone: A read error may account for a junction end that differs from germline. J is TRBJ2-7 and V is TRBV27, with 12 bases fitting TRBD1. The CDR3 sequence is 15 residues long. From germline, CDR1 is MNHEY and CDR2 SMNVEV (reference sequence). The CDR3: CARRPAGTGGDEQYF. As DNA, the CDR3 is TGCGCCCGCCGGCCGGCGGGGACAGGGGGCGACGAGCAGTACTTC.

V gene TRBV6-2 or TRBV6-3 combines with J gene TRBJ1-2; unclear D gene. The CDR3 is made up of 13 amino acids. V lost 2 bases to trimming and J lost 4 bases, with 8 bases between them. Germline assignment: CDR1 MNHEY and CDR2 SVGEGT. Here the CDR3 reads CASSYPGSYGYTF. The CDR3 DNA follows: TGTGCCAGCAGTTACCCGGGGAGCTATGGCTACACCTTC.

The J gene is TRBJ2-7, the V gene TRBV7-2; D tentatively reads TRBD1 or TRBD2 (8 bases each). Trimming took 4 bases from V and 9 from J, leaving 19 bases between them. The V gene's germline CDR1 is SGHTA and CDR2 FQGNSA. This CDR3 comprises 14 residues. The CDR3 DNA reads TGTGCCAGCAGCTCCCAGACAGGGGCGGGGGGGCAGTACTTC. This translates into CASSSQTGAGGQYF. Looking up the rest from reference TRBV7-2 and TRBJ2-7 gives the full variable domain: GAGVSQSPSNKVTEKGKDVELRCDPISGHTALYWYRQSLGQGLEFLIYFQGNSAPDKSGLPSDRFSAERTGGSVSTLTIQRTQQEDSAVYLCASSSQTGAGGQYFGPGTRLTVT.

This chain uses TRBV29-1 with TRBJ1-2, with a weak D call TRBD1 (6 bases). The CDR3 is made up of 12 amino acids. Trimming shortened V by 7 bases and J by 3 bases, and 12 bases separated the two germline ends. The germline V gene has CDR1 SQVTM and CDR2 ANQGSEA. CDR3 nucleotide sequence: TGCAGCGCCGTCGAGGGGGACTATGGCTACACCTTC. Residues: CSAVEGDYGYTF. Drawing the rest from reference TRBV29-1 and TRBJ1-2, the complete variable domain is SAVISQKPSRDICQRGTSLTIQCQVDSQVTMMFWYRQQPGQSLTLIATANQGSEATYESGFVIDKFPISRPNLTFSTLTVSNMSPEDSSIYLCSAVEGDYGYTFGSGTRLTVV.

V gene TRBV27 combines with J gene TRBJ1-5; D unclear. The germline gives CDR1 MNHEY, CDR2 SMNVEV (reference sequence). Trimming shortened V by 2 bases and J by 2 bases, and 10 bases separated the two germline ends. This CDR3 is built from 15 residues. CDR3 loop: CASSLGTIGNQPQHF. CDR3 nucleotides: TGTGCCAGCAGTTTAGGCACCATTGGCAATCAGCCCCAGCATTTT.